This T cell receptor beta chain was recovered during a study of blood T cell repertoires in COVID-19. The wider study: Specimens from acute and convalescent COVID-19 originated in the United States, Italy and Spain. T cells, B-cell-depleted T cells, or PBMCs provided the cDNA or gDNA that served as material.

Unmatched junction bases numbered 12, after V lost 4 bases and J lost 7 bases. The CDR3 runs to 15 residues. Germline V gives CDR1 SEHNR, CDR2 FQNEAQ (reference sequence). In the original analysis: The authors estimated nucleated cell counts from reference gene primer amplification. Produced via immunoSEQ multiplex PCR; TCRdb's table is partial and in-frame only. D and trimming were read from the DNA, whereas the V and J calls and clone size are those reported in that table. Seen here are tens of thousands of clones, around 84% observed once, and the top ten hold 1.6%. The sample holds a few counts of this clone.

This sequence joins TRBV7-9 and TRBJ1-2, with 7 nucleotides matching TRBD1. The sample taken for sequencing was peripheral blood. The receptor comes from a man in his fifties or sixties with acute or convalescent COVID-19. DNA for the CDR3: TGTGCCAGCAGCTCCTCACCGAGGGGGCTGGGTGGCTACACCTTC. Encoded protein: CASSSSPRGLGGYTF.